The table lists the clone carrying this T cell receptor (beta chain) with a few counts. This CDR3 region has 15 residues. Per germline, CDR1 MDHEN and CDR2 SYDVKM. J gave up 7 bases and V 6 bases, and 13 bases lay outside the gene matches. In the source study's methods: Estimation of nucleated cell counts relied on the amplification of reference gene primers. The assay was immunoSEQ multiplex PCR, and TCRdb's table has in-frame clones only and misses some. That table gives V, J and clone size, and the DNA gave D and trimming. The sample lists a few hundred thousand clones, around 83% occurring once. This sample was taken from a study of blood T cell repertoires in COVID-19. Study-level information: There were acute and convalescent COVID-19 samples, and they came from the United States, Italy and Spain. PBMCs, B-cell-depleted T cells, or T cells were the source of the cDNA or gDNA that made up the material.

The rearrangement links TRBV28 to TRBJ2-7, with TRBD1 matching over 9 bases. Sequencing was carried out using peripheral blood. This TCR was sampled from a man aged 18 to 30 with active or convalescent COVID-19. The CDR3 loop is CASSPPGQGRGEQYF. The CDR3 DNA follows: TGTGCCAGCAGCCCGCCGGGACAGGGCCGCGGTGAGCAGTACTTC.